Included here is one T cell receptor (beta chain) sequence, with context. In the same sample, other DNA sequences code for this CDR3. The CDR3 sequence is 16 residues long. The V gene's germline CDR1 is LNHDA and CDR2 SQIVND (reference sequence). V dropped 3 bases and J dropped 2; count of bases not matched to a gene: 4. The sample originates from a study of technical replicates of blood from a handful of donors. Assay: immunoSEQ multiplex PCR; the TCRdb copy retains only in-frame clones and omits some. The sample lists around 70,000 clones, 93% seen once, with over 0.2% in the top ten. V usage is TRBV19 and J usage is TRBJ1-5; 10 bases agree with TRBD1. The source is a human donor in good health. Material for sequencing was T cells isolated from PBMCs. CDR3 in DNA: TGTGCCAGTAGTATTCGACAGGGGGCTGGCAATCAGCCCCAGCATTTT. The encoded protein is CASSIRQGAGNQPQHF.